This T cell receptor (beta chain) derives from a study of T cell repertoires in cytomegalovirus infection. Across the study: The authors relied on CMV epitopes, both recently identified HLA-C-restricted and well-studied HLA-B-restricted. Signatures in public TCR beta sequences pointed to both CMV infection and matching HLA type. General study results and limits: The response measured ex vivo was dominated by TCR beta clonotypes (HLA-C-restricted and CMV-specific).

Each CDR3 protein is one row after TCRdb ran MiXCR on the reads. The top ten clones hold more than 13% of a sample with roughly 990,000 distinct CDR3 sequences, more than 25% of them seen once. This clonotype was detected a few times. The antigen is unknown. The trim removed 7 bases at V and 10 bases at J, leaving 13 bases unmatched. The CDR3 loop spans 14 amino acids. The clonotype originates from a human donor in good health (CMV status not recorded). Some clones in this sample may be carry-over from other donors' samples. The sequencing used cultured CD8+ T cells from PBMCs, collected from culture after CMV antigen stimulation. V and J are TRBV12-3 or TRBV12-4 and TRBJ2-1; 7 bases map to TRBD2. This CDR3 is CASTLGGGVYEQFF. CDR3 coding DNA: TGTGCCAGCACCCTGGGGGGGGGTGTATACGAGCAGTTCTTC.